This TCR beta chain was documented in a study of beta chain features in type 1 diabetes. Study-wide background: Across the samples, around 110,000,000 sorted cells were examined in total. Study-wide points: Healthy donors had naive, central memory and Treg TCRB repertoires that appeared less similar than those seen among patients.

There are a few counts of this clone. Antigen unknown. The investigators reverse transcribed all of the isolated RNA, so they sequenced expressed TCRB transcripts. Using immunoSEQ multiplex PCR, the repertoire was profiled, and TCRdb retains in-frame clones only, with some absent. The profile shows under 950,000 clones, about a sixth of them singletons. CDR3 length: 15 residues. V lost 4 bases, J lost 2 bases, and 14 bases lay in between. Looked up from germline, CDR1 is MNHEY and CDR2 is SVGAGI. Isolation of CD4+ naive, central memory, regulatory and stem cell-like memory cells was achieved by sorting via CD45RO/CCR7/CD25/CD127/CD95/CD27.

The chain has TRBV6-5 and TRBJ2-5; TRBD1 or TRBD2 may be the D gene (5 bases each). The specimen was naive CD4+ T cells from blood. The sequence came from a woman aged 18-29 years in good health. CDR3 region: CASSLLGRPQETQYF. The CDR3 region has the DNA TGTGCCAGCAGTTTACTGGGACGACCACAAGAGACCCAGTACTTC.